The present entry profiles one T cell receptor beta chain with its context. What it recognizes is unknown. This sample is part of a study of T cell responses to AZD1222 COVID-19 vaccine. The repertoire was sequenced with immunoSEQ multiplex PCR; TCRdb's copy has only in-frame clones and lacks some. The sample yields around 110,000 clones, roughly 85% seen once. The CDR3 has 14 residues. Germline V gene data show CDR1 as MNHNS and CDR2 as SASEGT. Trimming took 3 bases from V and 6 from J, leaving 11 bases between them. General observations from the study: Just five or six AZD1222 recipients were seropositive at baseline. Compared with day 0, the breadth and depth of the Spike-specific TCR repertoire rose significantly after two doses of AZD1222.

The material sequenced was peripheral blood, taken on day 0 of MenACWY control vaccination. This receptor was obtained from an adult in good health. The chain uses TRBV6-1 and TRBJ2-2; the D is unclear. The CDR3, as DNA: TGTGCCAGCAGTGATGATCCGGCGGCCGGGGAGCTGTTTTTT. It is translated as CASSDDPAAGELFF.